This T cell receptor beta chain originates from a study of shared clonotypes between healthy human individuals. Study observations and caveats: Naive CD4 clonotypes were shared across several donors at about 5%. Lower generation probabilities were found for non-shared clonotypes than for those shared by all four donors.

Concerning this clone: Its antigen is undetermined. Possible read error: a much larger clone is one base away.

Under the authors' procedure: ImmunoSEQ supplied junction-only sequences lacking quality scores, so filtering was different. The table came from immunoSEQ multiplex PCR; TCRdb's copy has only in-frame clones and leaves some out. The D gene and trimming were derived from the DNA, and the V and J assignments and clone size from that table. Of under 850,000 clones in the sample, about 92% were seen once. Terminally differentiated effector memory CD45RA+ cells were excluded by CCR7 positive selection of CD45RO-negative cells. CDR1 is SGHRS, CDR2 YFSETQ, per germline. The V end lost 0 bases, the J end lost 0 bases, and 1 base lay between the germline ends. The CDR3 length is 14 residues.

The clonotype was recovered from a man aged 25 to 45 in good health. The genes are TRBV5-1 and TRBJ2-6; the D is unclear. What was sequenced was naive CD8+ T cells sorted from blood. The CDR3 bases are TGCGCCAGCAGCTTGGACTCTGGGGCCAACGTCCTGACTTTC. Translation: CASSLDSGANVLTF.